The 24 T cell receptor beta chains below come from one sample, sequenced in a study of spatial heterogeneity in lung cancer. Via MiXCR, TCRdb re-called the 5' RACE reads, giving one row per CDR3 protein. The sample yields 90,000 to 95,000 distinct CDR3 sequences, 9.5% to 15% seen once. Time point: sample taken at primary tumor resection. Unsorted tumor, nontumor lung tissue or cryopreserved PBMC supplied the whole RNA. Sequenced material: PBMCs, taken at surgery. Receptors originate from a male donor with early-stage non-small cell lung cancer.

The rearrangement uses TRBV5-1 and TRBJ2-4; 7 nucleotides align to TRBD1. V lost 2 bases to trimming and J lost 6 bases; unmatched junction nucleotides: 5. In germline, CDR1 is SGHRS, CDR2 YFSETQ. This CDR3 contains 14 residues. CDR3 DNA sequence: TGCGCCAGCAGCTTACCGGGACAGCCAAACATTCAGTACTTC. It specifies CASSLPGQPNIQYF.

In DNA, the CDR3 is TGTGCCAGCTCACTACGGGACAGGGCGATGGATGAGCAGTTCTTC. It translates to CASSLRDRAMDEQFF. The rearrangement uses TRBV18 and TRBJ2-1, with 9 bases matching TRBD1. With 4 bases clipped from V and 8 bases from J, the junction kept 9 bases outside the gene matches. Germline V lookup: CDR1 KGHSH, CDR2 LQKENI. This CDR3 spans 15 amino acids.

Note on this clonotype: With a much larger clone just one base away, this may be a read error. In DNA, the CDR3 is TGCGCCAGCAGCTCGGGACAGGGCTCCCCCTACGGGCAGTACTTC. Its protein product is CASSSGQGSPYGQYF. The genes are TRBV5-1 and TRBJ2-7; 9 bases are shared with TRBD1. The germline V gene encodes CDR1 SGHRS and CDR2 YFSETQ. CDR3 length: 15 residues.

The V and J genes are TRBV5-4 and TRBJ2-5, with 9 bases aligning to TRBD1. Per the germline V gene, CDR1 is SGHNT and CDR2 is YYREEE (reference sequence). The CDR3 totals 15 residues. V shed 4 bases and J 4 bases; nucleotides not matched to a gene: 8. The CDR3 spells CASSPSTGGGETQYF. CDR3 bases: TGTGCCAGCAGCCCCTCGACAGGGGGTGGAGAGACCCAGTACTTC.

The V gene is TRBV4-1, the J gene TRBJ2-1; 11 bases are shared with TRBD2. The V gene end was trimmed by 6 bases and the J gene end by 4 bases; junction bases not matched to a gene: 5. Per the germline V gene, CDR1 is MGHRA and CDR2 is YSYEKL. The CDR3 runs to 15 residues. This CDR3 is CASRSTSGIYNEQFF. In DNA, the CDR3 is TGCGCCAGCAGATCGACTAGCGGGATTTACAATGAGCAGTTCTTC.

This clonotype has just a few counts. The chain recombines TRBV18 with TRBJ2-3; possibly TRBD1 for D (5 bases). Deletions cut 3 bases from V and 0 bases from J, with 10 bases between. The V gene's germline CDR1 is KGHSH and CDR2 LQKENI. The CDR3 totals 15 residues. CDR3 in DNA: TGTGCCAGCTCACCCCGACAGACTAGCACAGATACGCAGTATTTT. Amino acids: CASSPRQTSTDTQYF.

In this sample, this clonotype turned up a few times. The chain employs TRBV9 and TRBJ2-1; TRBD1 matches at 7 bases. The germline CDR1 and CDR2 sequences are SGDLS and YYNGEE. Germline trimming cut 4 bases from V and 2 bases from J; bases unmatched to any gene: 6. The CDR3 has 15 residues. In nucleotides, the CDR3 is TGTGCCAGCAGCCACGACAGGGCCCCCTACAATGAGCAGTTCTTC. It specifies CASSHDRAPYNEQFF.

In its sample, this clonotype was seen a few times. The CDR3 DNA follows: TGCAGTGCTAACGCGAGGGCCGGGGAGCTGTTTTTT. This translates into CSANARAGELFF. The chain employs TRBV20-1 and TRBJ2-2, with a possible D match to TRBD2 (5 bases). CDR3 length equals 12 residues. With 4 bases removed from V and 6 bases from J, the gap between germline ends came to 9 bases. Germline V CDR1 and CDR2: DFQATT, SNEGSKA (reference sequence).

The J gene is TRBJ2-1, the V gene TRBV20-1; TRBD2 aligns across 8 bases. J was trimmed by 8 bases and V by 6 bases; bases with no gene match: 12. The CDR3 length is 14 residues. Per germline, CDR1 DFQATT and CDR2 SNEGSKA (reference sequence). DNA of the CDR3: TGCAGTGCCCAGAAAAGCGGGAGTGATGATGAGCAGTTCTTC. Its protein product is CSAQKSGSDDEQFF.

V is TRBV7-2 and J is TRBJ1-5, with a weak D call TRBD1 (5 bases). Germline CDR1 SGHTA, CDR2 FQGNSA. V lost 5 bases and J 0 bases, leaving 11 bases between the germline ends. The CDR3 consists of 15 residues. The CDR3 DNA reads TGTGCCAGCAGCCCCCAAGGGACTAGCAATCAGCCCCAGCATTTT. It specifies CASSPQGTSNQPQHF.

This clonotype was recorded many times. V is TRBV7-9 and J is TRBJ2-3; TRBD1 or TRBD2 may be the D gene (6 bases each). The V end lost 5 bases, the J end lost 2 bases, and 17 bases lay between the germline ends. Germline assignment: CDR1 SEHNR and CDR2 FQNEAQ (reference sequence). CDR3 length: 16 amino acids. CDR3 protein: CASSPPGALDTDTQYF. The CDR3 bases are TGTGCCAGCAGCCCGCCGGGGGCCTTGGACACAGATACGCAGTATTTT.

The rearrangement joins TRBV20-1 to TRBJ2-7, with 12 bases lining up with TRBD1. The CDR3 is 14 amino acids. Germline loops: CDR1 DFQATT, CDR2 SNEGSKA (reference sequence). V shed 4 bases and J 6 bases; nucleotides not matched to a gene: 7. CDR3 region: CSAKAGQGAGEQYF. The CDR3 coding sequence is TGCAGTGCTAAAGCGGGACAGGGGGCTGGCGAGCAGTACTTC.

This clonotype was picked up a small number of times. The chain combines TRBV7-9 with TRBJ2-7; D gene unclear. The CDR3 sequence is 13 residues long. Per germline, CDR1 SEHNR and CDR2 FQNEAQ (reference sequence). The V end was cut by 4 bases, the J end by 4 bases, with 11 bases between. The chain's CDR3 is CASSSKGTYEQYF. CDR3 DNA: TGTGCCAGCAGCTCTAAGGGTACGTACGAGCAGTACTTC.

This clonotype was observed many times. J is TRBJ2-7 and V is TRBV6-5; maybe TRBD1 (6 bases). Germline-derived CDR1 and CDR2 are MNHEY and SVGAGI. V was cut by 5 bases and J by 3 bases, with 11 bases left in between. CDR3 length equals 13 residues. CDR3 bases: TGTGCCAGCAGTGACGGGACAATCTACGAGCAGTACTTC. This encodes CASSDGTIYEQYF.

The V and J genes are TRBV5-1 and TRBJ1-1, with 7 bases aligning to TRBD1. The CDR3 extends over 16 amino acids. Germline CDR1 SGHRS, CDR2 YFSETQ. V shed 4 bases, J shed 1 base, and the junction held 10 bases outside the gene matches. This CDR3 is CASSLAPGQPNTEAFF. In nucleotides, the CDR3 is TGCGCCAGCAGCCTGGCCCCGGGACAGCCGAACACTGAAGCTTTCTTT. The complete variable domain, with remaining parts taken from reference TRBV5-1 and TRBJ1-1, reads KAGVTQTPRYLIKTRGQQVTLSCSPISGHRSVSWYQQTPGQGLQFLFEYFSETQRNKGNFPGRFSGRQFSNSRSEMNVSTLELGDSALYLCASSLAPGQPNTEAFFGQGTRLTVV.

This clonotype was found many times. In DNA form, the CDR3 reads TGTGCCAGCAGCTTAGCCCAGGGGGCCGGCCAGCCCCAGCATTTT. Translating it yields CASSLAQGAGQPQHF. The chain links TRBV7-2 to TRBJ1-5; 8 positions agree with TRBD1. CDR3 size: 15 residues. Germline values: CDR1 SGHTA, CDR2 FQGNSA. The junction had 5 bases not matched to a gene; V was cut back by 0 bases and J by 7 bases.

The rearrangement uses TRBV11-2 and TRBJ2-4; D remains unclear. CDR3 length: 16 residues. The germline V gene has CDR1 SGHAT and CDR2 FQNNGV. Trimming left V 4 bases short and J 0 bases short, with 13 bases between. Written as DNA, the CDR3 is TGTGCCAGCAGCTCAGCCAGCGTACTAGCCAAAAACATTCAGTACTTC. It translates to CASSSASVLAKNIQYF. The full variable domain, rest sourced from reference TRBV11-2 and TRBJ2-4, is EAGVAQSPRYKIIEKRQSVAFWCNPISGHATLYWYQQILGQGPKLLIQFQNNGVVDDSQLPKDRFSAERLKGVDSTLKIQPAKLEDSAVYLCASSSASVLAKNIQYFGAGTRLSVL.

This clonotype came up many times. This chain joins TRBV29-1 and TRBJ2-2; 7 bases are shared with TRBD1. V lost 6 bases and J lost 5; bases outside the gene matches: 9. Germline CDR1 SQVTM, CDR2 ANQGSEA. The CDR3 loop spans 14 amino acids. The CDR3 sequence: CSVAQGWGTGELFF. The CDR3 region has the DNA TGCAGCGTCGCACAGGGGTGGGGGACCGGGGAGCTGTTTTTT.

This clonotype was seen a handful of times. The chain combines TRBV7-2 with TRBJ2-1, with 10 positions matching TRBD1. The CDR3 sequence is 16 residues long. V trimming: 5 bases; J trimming: 4 bases; junction bases outside the gene matches: 8. In germline, CDR1 is SGHTA, CDR2 FQGNSA. The CDR3 coding sequence is TGTGCCAGCAGCCCGGGGACAGGGGAAATGTACAATGAGCAGTTCTTC. This sequence encodes CASSPGTGEMYNEQFF.

This clonotype was recorded a few times. The rearrangement links TRBV7-2 to TRBJ2-7; tentative D call: TRBD1 (5 bases). CDR3 length equals 15 residues. The V end lost 6 bases, the J end lost 3 bases, and 18 bases lay between the germline ends. CDR1 is SGHTA and CDR2 is FQGNSA in the germline V gene. The CDR3 nucleotides read TGTGCCAGCAGAGCTTATTACCCAGGGAACTACGAGCAGTACTTC. Amino acid sequence: CASRAYYPGNYEQYF.

In this sample, this clonotype turned up a few times. The CDR3 reads CASGTSGVLDEQFF. CDR3 sequence (DNA): TGTGCCAGCGGGACTAGCGGGGTGTTGGATGAGCAGTTCTTC. The chain employs TRBV28 and TRBJ2-1; 13 bases map to TRBD2. The germline V gene has CDR1 MDHEN and CDR2 SYDVKM. V shed 8 bases and J 8 bases; nucleotides not matched to a gene: 6. The CDR3 length is 14 residues.

The chain combines TRBV29-1 with TRBJ2-7; maybe TRBD2 (6 bases). Trimming took off 7 bases at V and 1 base at J, with 8 bases between the two ends. Germline V CDR1 and CDR2: SQVTM, ANQGSEA. The CDR3 totals 11 residues. The CDR3 region has the DNA TGCAGCGGGGGGGTATCCTACGAGCAGTACTTC. Translated: CSGGVSYEQYF.

This clonotype has just a few counts. The chain has TRBV11-3 and TRBJ1-4, with D perhaps matching TRBD1 (5 bases). Germline CDR1 and CDR2: SGHNT and YENEEA. This CDR3 has 16 residues. Between the trimmed V and J ends, which lost 5 bases and 11 bases, there was a span of 24 bases. The chain's CDR3 is CASSPSLDMAKEKLFF. The CDR3 DNA follows: TGTGCCAGCAGCCCTTCCCTGGACATGGCTAAAGAGAAACTGTTTTTT.

This clonotype was counted only a few times. This chain links TRBV29-1 with TRBJ2-2, with D possibly matching TRBD1 (7 bases). The germline gives CDR1 SQVTM, CDR2 ANQGSEA. The CDR3 loop spans 14 amino acids. The germline V and J ends were trimmed by 4 bases and 5 bases, with 14 bases remaining between them. CDR3 loop: CSVAEAGGTGELFF. In nucleotides, the CDR3 is TGCAGCGTTGCGGAAGCAGGGGGGACCGGGGAGCTGTTTTTT.